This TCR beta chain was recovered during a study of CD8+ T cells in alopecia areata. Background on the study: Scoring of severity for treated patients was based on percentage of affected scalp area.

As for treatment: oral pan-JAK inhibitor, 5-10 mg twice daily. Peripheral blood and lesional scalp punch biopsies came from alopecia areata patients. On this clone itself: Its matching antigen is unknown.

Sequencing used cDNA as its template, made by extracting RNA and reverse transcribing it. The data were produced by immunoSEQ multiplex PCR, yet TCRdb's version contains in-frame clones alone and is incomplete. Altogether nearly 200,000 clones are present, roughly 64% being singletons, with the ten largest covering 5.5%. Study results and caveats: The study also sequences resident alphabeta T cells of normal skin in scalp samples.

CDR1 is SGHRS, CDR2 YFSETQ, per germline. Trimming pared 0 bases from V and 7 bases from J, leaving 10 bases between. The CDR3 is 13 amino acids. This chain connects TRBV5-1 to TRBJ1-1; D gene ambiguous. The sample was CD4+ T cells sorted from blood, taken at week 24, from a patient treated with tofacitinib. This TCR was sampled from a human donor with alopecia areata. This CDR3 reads CASSLVAGGEAFF. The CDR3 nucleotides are TGCGCCAGCAGCTTGGTGGCGGGAGGTGAAGCTTTCTTT. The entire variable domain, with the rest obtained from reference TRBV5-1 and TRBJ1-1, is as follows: KAGVTQTPRYLIKTRGQQVTLSCSPISGHRSVSWYQQTPGQGLQFLFEYFSETQRNKGNFPGRFSGRQFSNSRSEMNVSTLELGDSALYLCASSLVAGGEAFFGQGTRLTVV.